The present T cell receptor beta chain was sequenced within a study of T-cell reconstitution after alpha-beta-depleted transplantation in children. For TCRbeta, the library was prepared with unique molecular identifiers. TCRdb used MiXCR to reprocess the PCR reads, holding one entry per CDR3 protein. This table has about a million distinct CDR3 sequences, 25% to 30% appearing once. CDR1 is SGHRS, CDR2 YFSETQ, per germline. Between the trimmed V and J ends, which lost 1 base and 1 base, there was a span of 17 bases. The CDR3 loop spans 17 amino acids. The receptor was derived from a boy younger than two who had a stem cell transplant for SCID, so the T cells may come from the graft donor. The rearrangement uses TRBV5-1 and TRBJ1-2; D ambiguous. The material was PBMCs, mostly from graft donor cells, obtained 360 days after TCRalphabeta/CD19-depleted stem cell transplant. The CDR3 DNA sequence: TGCGCCAGCAGCTTGTCCCCCGGACGGGCGATTAACTATGGCTACACCTTC. Protein sequence: CASSLSPGRAINYGYTF.